This T cell receptor beta chain was identified in a study of CD4 T cells in relation to SARS-CoV-2 and coronaviruses. CD4+ T cells from unexposed donors were obtained before the COVID-19 pandemic (2011-2018). CD4 enrichment then naive enrichment separated naive from memory CD4+ cells. Germline CDR1 reads SGHRS; CDR2 reads YFSETQ. This CDR3 has 14 residues. Trimming pared 1 base from V and 0 bases from J, leaving 8 bases between. This clone was seen just once. Its target is not known. Deep TCR-beta sequencing used DNA from uncultured naive and memory CD4+ T cells. The protocol was immunoSEQ multiplex PCR, while the TCRdb copy is restricted to in-frame clones and leaves out a portion. The data contain 60,000 or so clones, about 94% of them singletons. Study-wide results and caveats: No crossreactivity against non-spike viral proteins was tested here. In around 63% of donors, memory CD4+ clonotypes crossrecognized SARS-CoV-2 and at least one common cold coronavirus spike.

The specimen sequenced was naive CD4+ T cells from PBMCs. Subset given: naive CD4+ T cells isolated by negative enrichment. V gene TRBV5-1 combines with J gene TRBJ2-7; either TRBD1 or TRBD2 may supply D (5 bases each). The source is a human donor in good health. The CDR3 DNA is TGCGCCAGCAGCTTGCCAGGGAGCTCCTACGAGCAGTACTTC. Translating gives CASSLPGSSYEQYF.